The rows below give T cell receptor beta chains drawn from one sample of a study of control samples from healthy donors and cancer patients. TCRdb keeps only in-frame clones here, not all; method: immunoSEQ multiplex PCR. Among about 28,000 clones listed, 90% to 95% were seen once. Sequencing input: PBMCs. Receptor source: a man aged 45 to 65 with lung cancer. Each CDR3 is given with its conserved first and last residue. The D gene is left open where the match is weak. Clone size is given for some rows only: seen once, a few or many times, or a class if the clone is expanded.

- | 14 | - | TRBJ1-2 | TRBV5-4 | CASSLRGGNYGYTF | TGTGCCAGCAGCTTGAGAGGCGGAAACTATGGCTACACCTTC
- | 13 | - | TRBJ1-6 | TRBV7-8 | CASHAGGVSPLHF | TGTGCCAGCCACGCGGGGGGGGTATCACCCCTCCACTTT
TRBD1 | 13 | - | TRBJ1-5 | TRBV6-5 | CASRGGLGQPQHF | TGTGCCAGCAGAGGGGGCTTGGGTCAGCCCCAGCATTTT
TRBD1 | 15 | - | TRBJ1-5 | TRBV6-5 | CACKSRQGADQPQHF | TGTGCCTGCAAGTCCCGGCAGGGGGCGGATCAGCCCCAGCATTTT
TRBD1 | 16 | few | TRBJ2-1 | TRBV5-1 | CASSLAGDSSYNEQFF | TGCGCCAGCAGCTTGGCCGGGGACAGCTCCTACAATGAGCAGTTCTTC
TRBD1 | 16 | - | TRBJ2-6 | TRBV28 | CASGTGGFAGANVLTF | TGTGCCAGTGGGACAGGGGGCTTCGCTGGGGCCAACGTCCTGACTTTC
- | 18 | - | TRBJ2-3 | TRBV7-8 | CASNRKEGLEELTDTQYF | TGTGCCAGCAATCGTAAAGAGGGTCTGGAGGAATTAACAGATACGCAGTATTTT
TRBD2 | 16 | - | TRBJ2-3 | TRBV9 | CASSALAGVHTDTQYF | TGTGCCAGCAGCGCCCTAGCGGGGGTACACACAGATACGCAGTATTTT
- | 14 | - | TRBJ2-1 | TRBV7-8 | CASCLRGAWDEQFF | TGTGCCAGCTGCCTCCGGGGGGCCTGGGATGAGCAGTTCTTC
- | 13 | - | TRBJ1-4 | TRBV6-5 | CASRPGAGEKLFF | TGTGCCAGTAGGCCAGGGGCAGGCGAAAAACTGTTTTTT
TRBD2 | 19 | - | TRBJ2-5 | TRBV4-3 | CASSQERRRVAGDQETQYF | TGCGCCAGCAGCCAAGAGCGCCGGCGGGTGGCGGGGGACCAAGAGACCCAGTACTTC
- | 15 | once | TRBJ1-2 | TRBV3-1/TRBV3-2 | CASSQDWQGGYGYTF | TGTGCCAGCAGCCAAGATTGGCAGGGAGGGTATGGCTACACCTTC
- | 14 | - | TRBJ2-3 | TRBV2 | CARTGGPSTDTQYF | TGTGCCAGGACCGGGGGACCTAGCACAGATACGCAGTATTTT
TRBD1 | 14 | - | TRBJ1-5 | TRBV2 | CASGTAYSNQPQHF | TGTGCCAGCGGGACAGCTTATAGCAATCAGCCCCAGCATTTT
- | 13 | - | TRBJ1-5 | TRBV5-5 | CASSLAAPQPQHF | TGTGCCAGCAGCTTGGCCGCCCCCCAGCCCCAGCATTTT
TRBD1 | 14 | - | TRBJ1-2 | TRBV6-1 | CASSDARGSGGYTF | TGTGCCAGCAGTGACGCCAGGGGGAGTGGGGGCTACACCTTC
- | 15 | - | TRBJ2-1 | TRBV3-1/TRBV3-2 | CASSLRDTTYNEQFF | TGTGCCAGCAGCCTCCGGGACACCACCTACAATGAGCAGTTCTTC
- | 15 | once | TRBJ1-3 | TRBV6-5 | CASENGGASGNTIYF | TGTGCCAGCGAAAACGGCGGCGCCTCTGGAAACACCATATATTTT
TRBD1 | 19 | - | TRBJ2-6 | TRBV19 | CASSPSGTGVLTGANVLTF | TGTGCCAGTAGCCCCTCCGGGACAGGGGTTCTAACTGGGGCCAACGTCCTGACTTTC
- | 16 | - | TRBJ2-6 | TRBV2 | CASTRGAGPGANVLTF | TGTGCCAGCACCAGGGGCGCTGGGCCTGGGGCCAACGTCCTGACTTTC
TRBD1 | 15 | few | TRBJ2-4 | TRBV3-1/TRBV3-2 | CASSRRTGAKNIQYF | TGTGCCAGCAGCCGACGGACAGGGGCCAAAAACATTCAGTACTTC
- | 14 | - | TRBJ1-1 | TRBV2 | CASKEQAMNTEAFF | TGTGCCAGCAAGGAGCAGGCCATGAACACTGAAGCTTTCTTT
- | 15 | once | TRBJ1-1 | TRBV6-5 | CASSYWGPKNTEAFF | TGTGCCAGCAGTTACTGGGGGCCTAAGAACACTGAAGCTTTCTTT
- | 16 | once | TRBJ1-2 | TRBV7-2 | CASSFGSEETNYGYTF | TGTGCCAGCAGCTTTGGGTCGGAGGAGACGAACTATGGCTACACCTTC
TRBD1 | 12 | - | TRBJ1-2 | TRBV7-9 | CASSSGGAGYTF | TGTGCCAGCAGTTCAGGGGGAGCTGGCTACACCTTC
- | 14 | - | TRBJ1-1 | TRBV6-5 | CASSYGGGDTEAFF | TGTGCCAGCAGTTACGGGGGGGGAGACACTGAAGCTTTCTTT